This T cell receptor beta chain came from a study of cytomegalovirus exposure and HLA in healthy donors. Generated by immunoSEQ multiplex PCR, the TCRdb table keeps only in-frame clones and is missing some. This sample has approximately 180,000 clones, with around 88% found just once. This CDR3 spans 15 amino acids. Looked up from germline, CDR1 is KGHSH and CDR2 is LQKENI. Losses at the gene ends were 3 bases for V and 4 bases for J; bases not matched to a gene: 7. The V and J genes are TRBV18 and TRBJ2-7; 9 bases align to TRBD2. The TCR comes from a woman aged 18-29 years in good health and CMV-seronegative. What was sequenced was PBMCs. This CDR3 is CASSPPGLARYEQYF. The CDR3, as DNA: TGTGCCAGCTCACCTCCGGGACTAGCCCGTTACGAGCAGTACTTC.